This entry lists 9 T cell receptor beta chains sequenced from one sample in a study of shared clonotypes between healthy human individuals. Only in-frame clones appear in the TCRdb table, and some are missing; sequencing was by immunoSEQ multiplex PCR. Here the sample spans 1.4 million to 1.5 million clones, around 97% being singletons. Sequences were obtained from naive CD4+ T cells sorted from blood. Subset specified: CD45RA+ positively selected. The source is a man younger than 40 in good health.

The CDR3 sequence is CASSLPSGSVTDTQYF. CDR3 DNA sequence: TGTGCCAGCAGCTTACCTAGCGGGAGTGTGACAGATACGCAGTATTTT. The chain is built from TRBV7-9 and TRBJ2-3; 10 bases align to TRBD2. V was clipped by 2 bases and J by 3 bases; unmatched bases: 5. CDR3 size: 16 residues. Germline V gene lookup returns CDR1 SEHNR and CDR2 FQNEAQ (reference sequence).

Note on this clone: Other nucleotide sequences from this sample produce the same CDR3. This chain connects TRBV18 to TRBJ2-3, with D maybe TRBD1 (5 bases). V gave up 0 bases and J gave up 1 base, with 8 bases separating them. Per the germline V gene, CDR1 is KGHSH and CDR2 is LQKENI. The CDR3 has 15 amino acids. The CDR3 loop reads CASSPPSRGTDTQYF. DNA for the CDR3: TGTGCCAGCTCACCACCGAGCAGGGGCACAGATACGCAGTATTTT.

The chain combines TRBV20-1 with TRBJ1-2; unclear D gene. Trimming left V 6 bases short and J 5 bases short, with 10 bases between. The CDR3 is made up of 11 amino acids. The germline gives CDR1 DFQATT, CDR2 SNEGSKA (reference sequence). The CDR3 loop is CSANSPYGYTF. The CDR3, as DNA: TGCAGTGCCAACAGCCCGTATGGCTACACCTTC.

The CDR3 DNA reads TGCGCCAGCAGCCCCCAACTAGCGGGGCCGCAAGGGAATGAGCAGTTCTTC. Translated: CASSPQLAGPQGNEQFF. This sequence joins TRBV4-1 and TRBJ2-1; 10 bases line up with TRBD2. The CDR3 sequence is 17 residues long. With V trimmed by 4 bases and J by 7 bases, 13 bases remained unmatched. Germline CDR1 reads MGHRA; CDR2 reads YSYEKL.

This clone was counted once. This chain uses TRBV19 with TRBJ2-2; TRBD1 aligns across 7 bases. CDR3 length: 14 residues. Germline V gene sequence: CDR1 LNHDA, CDR2 SQIVND (reference sequence). Germline trimming cut 11 bases from V and 3 bases from J; bases unmatched to any gene: 9. The DNA of the CDR3 is TGTGCCTGCGACAGGGCCCTTGACACCGGGGAGCTGTTTTTT. Residues: CACDRALDTGELFF.

DNA of the CDR3: TGTGCCAGCAGCTTAAAGGGGTCCCTTCCAAAGGGCTATGGCTACACCTTC. It codes for CASSLKGSLPKGYGYTF. This chain connects TRBV7-9 to TRBJ1-2; possibly TRBD1 for D (5 bases). Trimming took off 2 bases at V and 4 bases at J, with 20 bases between the two ends. Germline V gives CDR1 SEHNR, CDR2 FQNEAQ (reference sequence). There are 17 residues in the CDR3.

This rearrangement joins TRBV21-1 to TRBJ2-2; no check of the table's D call, TRBD1, against the DNA was made. TRBV21-1 is noted as a pseudogene. The CDR3 has 16 residues. As DNA, the CDR3 is TGTGCCAGCGCCGATGGACAGGCACTAAGAACCGGGGAGCTGTTTTTT. As protein: CASADGQALRTGELFF.

This sequence joins TRBV28 and TRBJ2-3; no clear D. The V end lost 6 bases, the J end lost 6 bases, and 13 bases lay between the germline ends. The CDR3 totals 13 residues. Per the germline V gene, CDR1 is MDHEN and CDR2 is SYDVKM. CDR3 residues: CASRPSGQDTQYF. The CDR3 nucleotides are TGTGCCAGCAGACCATCCGGCCAGGATACGCAGTATTTT.

The chain has TRBV5-1 and TRBJ1-1; D unresolved. The length of the CDR3 is 11 residues. From germline, CDR1 is SGHRS and CDR2 YFSETQ. The V end lost 2 bases, the J end lost 2 bases, and 1 base lay between the germline ends. The CDR3: CASSFNTEAFF. The CDR3 DNA reads as TGCGCCAGCAGCTTTAACACTGAAGCTTTCTTT.